These 21 T cell receptor beta chains came from one sample sequenced in a study of T cell responses to AZD1222 COVID-19 vaccine. Libraries were prepared by immunoSEQ multiplex PCR; TCRdb keeps only in-frame clonotypes and omits some of them. The repertoire includes tens of thousands of clones, over 80% of them detected once, and about 50% sits in the top ten. Material: peripheral blood, obtained on day 0 of AZD1222 vaccination. The receptors originated from an adult in good health.

V gene TRBV9 combines with J gene TRBJ2-7; TRBD1 matches 8 bases. CDR1 SGDLS and CDR2 YYNGEE come from the germline V gene. This CDR3 has 14 residues. With V trimmed by 5 bases and J by 7 bases, 11 bases remained unmatched. CDR3 residues: CASSEGGQGWEQYF. Here the CDR3 DNA reads TGTGCCAGCAGTGAGGGTGGACAGGGCTGGGAGCAGTACTTC.

This sequence joins TRBV11-2 and TRBJ2-3; possibly TRBD1 for D (7 bases). The CDR3 spans 13 residues. Germline V gene data show CDR1 as SGHAT and CDR2 as FQNNGV. The germline V and J ends were trimmed by 5 bases and 5 bases, with 11 bases remaining between them. The CDR3 spells CASSPQGGDTQYF. CDR3 in DNA: TGTGCCAGCAGCCCTCAGGGGGGAGATACGCAGTATTTT.

J is TRBJ1-1 and V is TRBV19; 8 positions agree with TRBD1. CDR1 is LNHDA, CDR2 SQIVND, per germline (reference sequence). Trimming took 7 bases from V and 6 from J; bases not matched to a gene: 10. The CDR3 has 14 residues. The CDR3 DNA is TGTGCCAGTATACGGACAGGGTCAGGACCTGAAGCTTTCTTT. Its translation: CASIRTGSGPEAFF.

The J gene is TRBJ2-5, the V gene TRBV10-3; D is ambiguous. Germline CDR1 ENHRY, CDR2 SYGVKD. Trimming pared 0 bases from V and 5 bases from J, leaving 10 bases between. This CDR3 spans 14 amino acids. The CDR3 nucleotides read TGTGCCATCAGTGAGTCAGATCGTGGGGAGACCCAGTACTTC. Protein: CAISESDRGETQYF.

This clone was counted between two and nine times. The chain recombines TRBV7-9 with TRBJ2-7, with D perhaps matching TRBD2 (6 bases). The V end lost 5 bases, the J end lost 3 bases, and 17 bases lay between the germline ends. The CDR3 sequence is 15 residues long. Germline V gene data show CDR1 as SEHNR and CDR2 as FQNEAQ (reference sequence). The CDR3 reads CASSEETSLGYEQYF. The CDR3 DNA reads as TGTGCCAGCAGCGAAGAGACTAGTTTGGGCTACGAGCAGTACTTC.

The J gene is TRBJ1-1, the V gene TRBV29-1; the D is unclear. The CDR3 consists of 14 residues. The V and J ends lost 1 base and 1 base respectively, with 10 bases between them. The germline V gene encodes CDR1 SQVTM and CDR2 ANQGSEA. CDR3 bases: TGCAGCGTTGAAGTCGGACCTTGGAACACTGAAGCTTTCTTT. It encodes CSVEVGPWNTEAFF.

The chain has TRBV5-5 and TRBJ2-7; maybe TRBD2 (6 bases). Germline CDR1 and CDR2: SGHKS and YYEKEE (reference sequence). This CDR3 contains 15 residues. Trimming pared 4 bases from V and 1 base from J, leaving 15 bases between. The CDR3 DNA follows: TGTGCCAGCAGCCCGGTGGGGGGTATTTCCTACGAGCAGTACTTC. Its protein is CASSPVGGISYEQYF.

This clone was found a few times. J is TRBJ2-1 and V is TRBV9; 10 bases match TRBD1. Unmatched junction bases numbered 2, after V lost 3 bases and J lost 2 bases. There are 15 residues in the CDR3. Germline V gives CDR1 SGDLS, CDR2 YYNGEE. DNA for the CDR3: TGTGCCAGCAGCGGTGGACAGGGGGCCTACAATGAGCAGTTCTTC. Translated, it gives CASSGGQGAYNEQFF.

This sequence joins TRBV6-6 and TRBJ1-1, with a weak D call TRBD1 (5 bases). Deletions cut 2 bases from V and 7 bases from J, with 17 bases between. The CDR3 consists of 15 residues. Germline CDR1 is MNHNY and CDR2 is SVGAGI (reference sequence). CDR3 amino acids: CASSYPGQGRIEAFF. The CDR3 DNA is TGTGCCAGCAGTTACCCGGGGCAGGGAAGAATTGAAGCTTTCTTT.

This chain connects TRBV7-9 to TRBJ2-7; 9 bases match TRBD1. V was clipped by 5 bases and J by 7 bases; unmatched bases: 12. This CDR3 has 15 residues. CDR1 and CDR2 (germline): SEHNR, FQNEAQ (reference sequence). Here the CDR3 DNA reads TGTGCCAGCAGCGCCCCAGGACAGGGGCTTATGGAGCAGTACTTC. This gives the protein CASSAPGQGLMEQYF.

This clone was observed a handful of times. V and J are TRBV7-2 and TRBJ1-6; D is unresolved. V was shortened by 1 base and J by 0 bases, with 10 bases between the two germline ends. Germline-derived CDR1 and CDR2 are SGHTA and FQGNSA. The CDR3 length is 17 residues. Here the CDR3 DNA reads TGTGCCAGCAGCTTAGACATGATTAGCTCCTATAATTCACCCCTCCACTTT. Protein sequence: CASSLDMISSYNSPLHF.

Note on this clone: The same CDR3 also results from other DNA sequences found in this sample. The chain joins TRBV28 to TRBJ1-1; D is undetermined. Germline V CDR1 and CDR2: MDHEN, SYDVKM. The CDR3 totals 13 residues. Deletions cut 6 bases from V and 1 base from J, with 9 bases between. The CDR3 here is CASREGWNTEAFF. In nucleotides, the CDR3 is TGTGCCAGCAGGGAGGGCTGGAACACTGAAGCTTTCTTT. The whole variable domain, remainder taken from reference TRBV28 and TRBJ1-1, is DVKVTQSSRYLVKRTGEKVFLECVQDMDHENMFWYRQDPGLGLRLIYFSYDVKMKEKGDIPEGYSVSREKKERFSLILESASTNQTSMYLCASREGWNTEAFFGQGTRLTVV.

V is TRBV27 and J is TRBJ1-2; TRBD1 is a possible D gene (5 bases). The germline V and J ends were trimmed by 2 bases and 9 bases, with 13 bases remaining between them. Germline loops: CDR1 MNHEY, CDR2 SMNVEV (reference sequence). This CDR3 region has 13 residues. As DNA, the CDR3 is TGTGCCAGCAGTTTAACCAGGGAATTAAGCTACACCTTC. Encoded protein: CASSLTRELSYTF.

The genes are TRBV28 and TRBJ2-7, with unresolved D. CDR3 length equals 14 residues. The V end was cut by 2 bases, the J end by 4 bases, with 12 bases between. The germline V gene has CDR1 MDHEN and CDR2 SYDVKM. CDR3 sequence: CASSLLGRTYEQYF. The CDR3 DNA is TGTGCCAGCAGTTTACTAGGAAGGACGTACGAGCAGTACTTC.

This chain joins TRBV6-6 and TRBJ2-2; no clear D. Trimming pared 6 bases from V and 5 bases from J, leaving 13 bases between. The V gene's germline CDR1 is MNHNY and CDR2 SVGAGI (reference sequence). The CDR3 has 14 amino acids. The CDR3: CASSLPDGTGELFF. CDR3 sequence (DNA): TGTGCCAGCAGCTTACCCGACGGGACCGGGGAGCTGTTTTTT.

The chain is built from TRBV24-1 and TRBJ2-3, with TRBD2 matching over 9 bases. This CDR3 contains 14 residues. From germline, CDR1 is KGHDR and CDR2 SFDVKD. J gave up 5 bases and V 9 bases, and 8 bases lay outside the gene matches. This chain's CDR3 is CATPTAGGKDTQYF. The CDR3 nucleotides are TGTGCCACCCCTACGGCGGGAGGGAAAGATACGCAGTATTTT.

J is TRBJ2-2 and V is TRBV24-1, with 9 bases fitting TRBD1. The CDR3 covers 14 residues. Trimming removed 8 bases from V and 5 bases from J; junction bases left unmatched: 5. The V gene's germline CDR1 is KGHDR and CDR2 SFDVKD. The CDR3 loop reads CATKQGAGTGELFF. CDR3 nucleotide sequence: TGTGCCACCAAACAGGGGGCCGGGACCGGGGAGCTGTTTTTT.

The CDR3 bases are TGTGCCAGCAGGTCTAGCGGGGGGGCCGCGGAGACCCAGTACTTC. This codes for CASRSSGGAAETQYF. This sequence joins TRBV5-6 and TRBJ2-5; 12 bases map to TRBD2. The length of the CDR3 is 15 residues. The ends lost 5 bases at V and 5 bases at J; junction bases unmatched: 7. CDR1 SGHDT and CDR2 YYEEEE come from the germline V gene.

This sequence joins TRBV12-3 or TRBV12-4 and TRBJ1-2; unclear D gene. V was pared by 6 bases and J by 4 bases, with 12 bases between. The CDR3 runs 13 residues. The CDR3 is CASSLLEGYGYTF. For the CDR3, the DNA is TGTGCCAGCAGCCTCCTGGAGGGCTATGGCTACACCTTC.

The chain recombines TRBV23-1 with TRBJ1-5; no clear D gene. TRBV23-1 is assigned to the ORF class and has an uncertain function. This CDR3 has 14 residues. V was trimmed by 5 bases and J by 3 bases, leaving 11 bases between them. CDR3 coding DNA: TGCGCCAGCAGTAACAGTAGGAACAATCAGCCCCAGCATTTT. This gives the protein CASSNSRNNQPQHF.

J is TRBJ1-2 and V is TRBV7-2; no reliable D call. The V end was cut by 6 bases, the J end by 0 bases, with 8 bases between. CDR1 and CDR2 from the germline V gene are SGHTA and FQGNSA. The length of the CDR3 is 13 residues. The CDR3 DNA reads TGTGCCAGCAGGCCCGTAGCTAACTATGGCTACACCTTC. Its protein product is CASRPVANYGYTF.